Listed below are T cell receptor beta chains from one sample, sequenced in a study of blood T cell repertoires in COVID-19. Only in-frame clones appear in the TCRdb table, and some are missing; sequencing was by immunoSEQ multiplex PCR. The sample contains about 100,000 clones, about 80% of which appear only once. The sample comprised peripheral blood. The receptors come from a woman of 80 years or more with active or convalescent COVID-19. Both conserved end residues are part of each CDR3. A D gene is named only where the DNA matches it firmly. Not all rows give a size; the values are once, few, many and, for expanded clones, a class.

clone size	V gene	D gene	J gene	CDR3 protein	CDR3 DNA
NA	TRBV6-6	NA	TRBJ1-5	CASSPLKEHGARKYSNQPQHF	TGTGCCAGCAGTCCCTTAAAGGAACACGGTGCGAGGAAATATAGCAATCAGCCCCAGCATTTT
NA	TRBV19	NA	TRBJ2-1	CASSIRRGSVGWEQFF	TGTGCCAGTAGTATAAGGAGGGGTTCTGTTGGTTGGGAGCAGTTCTTC
NA	TRBV10-3	NA	TRBJ1-6	CAISVQEQDSPLHF	TGTGCCATCAGTGTGCAGGAACAGGATTCACCCCTCCACTTT
NA	TRBV28	TRBD1	TRBJ2-6	CASFRQGALSGANVLTF	TGTGCCAGCTTTCGGCAGGGGGCACTCTCTGGGGCCAACGTCCTGACTTTC
NA	TRBV5-1	TRBD1	TRBJ1-4	CASSPGTEGEKLFF	TGCGCCAGCAGCCCGGGGACAGAAGGTGAAAAACTGTTTTTT
NA	TRBV30	NA	TRBJ2-7	CAWRNAGIISYEQYF	TGTGCCTGGAGGAATGCAGGCATTATCTCCTACGAGCAGTACTTC
NA	TRBV7-2	NA	TRBJ2-3	CASSQQGTSTDTQYF	TGTGCCAGCAGCCAACAGGGGACTAGCACAGATACGCAGTATTTT
NA	TRBV15	NA	TRBJ2-2	CATSRGANTGELFF	TGTGCCACCAGCAGAGGAGCGAACACCGGGGAGCTGTTTTTT
NA	TRBV30	NA	TRBJ1-2	CAWSYGGYGYTF	TGTGCCTGGAGTTATGGCGGCTATGGCTACACCTTC
NA	TRBV2	NA	TRBJ2-1	CASSDGGYNEQFF	TGTGCCAGCAGTGATGGGGGGTACAATGAGCAGTTCTTC
once	TRBV19	NA	TRBJ1-1	CASSEQILNTEAFF	TGTGCCAGTAGTGAACAGATCCTGAACACTGAAGCTTTCTTT
NA	TRBV6-5	TRBD2	TRBJ2-1	CASSRGLADNEQFF	TGTGCCAGCAGTCGAGGACTAGCAGACAATGAGCAGTTCTTC
NA	TRBV6-5	TRBD1	TRBJ2-7	CASRIGQAGEQYF	TGTGCCAGCAGAATAGGACAGGCGGGCGAGCAGTACTTC
once	TRBV30	TRBD1	TRBJ1-4	CAWSAIRDRLNEKLFF	TGTGCCTGGAGTGCTATCCGGGACAGATTAAATGAAAAACTGTTTTTT
NA	TRBV9	TRBD1	TRBJ1-1	CASSPSDRGLTEAFF	TGTGCCAGCAGCCCGTCGGACAGGGGGCTAACTGAAGCTTTCTTT
NA	TRBV15	NA	TRBJ1-2	CATSREQLQDYGYTF	TGTGCCACCAGCAGGGAACAGCTCCAGGACTATGGCTACACCTTC
once	TRBV5-1	NA	TRBJ2-1	CASSLRRGEQFF	TGCGCCAGCAGTTTACGGAGGGGTGAGCAGTTCTTC
once	TRBV14	NA	TRBJ2-2	CASSPRVVGELFF	TGTGCCAGCAGCCCGAGGGTAGTCGGGGAGCTGTTTTTT
NA	TRBV29-1	NA	TRBJ1-4	CSVDVGGYDEKLFF	TGCAGCGTTGATGTGGGGGGATATGATGAAAAACTGTTTTTT
NA	TRBV12-3/TRBV12-4	NA	TRBJ2-3	CASSHREIDTQYF	TGTGCCAGCAGCCATAGAGAGATAGATACGCAGTATTTT
few	TRBV5-1	TRBD1	TRBJ1-5	CASKQGDNQPQHF	TGCGCCAGCAAACAGGGGGACAATCAGCCCCAGCATTTT
NA	TRBV30	TRBD2	TRBJ2-3	CAWSSGRITDTQYF	TGTGCCTGGTCTAGCGGGAGGATTACAGATACGCAGTATTTT
NA	TRBV5-6	NA	TRBJ2-3	CASSLAFLAGPADTQYF	TGTGCCAGCAGCCTCGCGTTCTTGGCAGGGCCGGCAGATACGCAGTATTTT
few	TRBV5-1	TRBD1	TRBJ2-7	CASSSSNGTGGTYEQYF	TGCGCCAGCAGCTCCTCGAACGGGACAGGGGGGACCTACGAGCAGTACTTC
NA	TRBV5-6	NA	TRBJ2-5	CASSSRVGTQYF	TGTGCCAGCAGCTCCAGGGTGGGGACCCAGTACTTC
NA	TRBV3-1/TRBV3-2	TRBD1	TRBJ1-2	CASSRQGELSYTF	TGTGCCAGCAGCCGACAGGGGGAGTTAAGCTACACCTTC
NA	TRBV15	TRBD2	TRBJ2-3	CATSRDNPLAGFTDTQYF	TGTGCCACCAGCAGAGATAATCCGCTAGCGGGCTTCACAGATACGCAGTATTTT
NA	TRBV6-2/TRBV6-3	TRBD2	TRBJ2-7	CASSYGLAGTYEQYF	TGTGCCAGCAGTTACGGACTAGCGGGGACCTACGAGCAGTACTTC
NA	TRBV7-3	NA	TRBJ2-3	CASSLTGGTDTQYF	TGTGCCAGCAGCTTAACCGGGGGCACAGATACGCAGTATTTT
few	TRBV19	NA	TRBJ1-5	CASSMLRDNQPQHF	TGTGCCAGTAGTATGCTGCGGGACAATCAGCCCCAGCATTTT
NA	TRBV24-1	NA	TRBJ2-2	CATSDLDRANTGELFF	TGTGCCACCAGTGATTTGGACAGAGCGAACACCGGGGAGCTGTTTTTT
few	TRBV30	NA	TRBJ1-5	CAWSTGRDQPQHF	TGTGCCTGGAGTACTGGGAGGGATCAGCCCCAGCATTTT
few	TRBV19	NA	TRBJ1-5	CASTTTGSSNQPQHF	TGTGCCAGTACCACGACAGGTTCAAGCAATCAGCCCCAGCATTTT
NA	TRBV27	TRBD1	TRBJ2-3	CASSRGRTGTFTDTQYF	TGTGCCAGCAGCCGTGGGCGGACAGGGACGTTCACAGATACGCAGTATTTT
NA	TRBV6-2/TRBV6-3	TRBD2	TRBJ2-2	CASSGTSGRAGELFF	TGTGCCAGCAGCGGGACTAGCGGGAGGGCCGGGGAGCTGTTTTTT
NA	TRBV3-1/TRBV3-2	TRBD2	TRBJ2-7	CASSQALGLAGRYEQYF	TGTGCCAGCAGCCAAGCTTTGGGACTAGCGGGAAGGTACGAGCAGTACTTC
NA	TRBV19	TRBD1	TRBJ1-5	CTSSAIPGQGGGNQPQHF	TGTACCAGTAGTGCCATTCCGGGACAGGGAGGAGGAAATCAGCCCCAGCATTTT
NA	TRBV21-1	NA	TRBJ1-3	CASIPRGGIGNTIYF	TGTGCCAGCATCCCCCGCGGGGGAATTGGAAACACCATATATTTT
NA	TRBV6-6	TRBD1	TRBJ1-2	CASSYGDRNYGYTF	TGTGCCAGCAGTTACGGGGACAGGAACTATGGCTACACCTTC
NA	TRBV28	NA	TRBJ1-5	CASSFPGTKNSNQPQHF	TGTGCCAGCAGTTTTCCCGGGACAAAAAATAGCAATCAGCCCCAGCATTTT
NA	TRBV28	NA	TRBJ2-1	CASSRLQIGSYNEQFF	TGTGCCAGCAGTAGACTACAGATCGGCTCCTACAATGAGCAGTTCTTC
NA	TRBV6-5	TRBD1	TRBJ2-4	CASSQQGAKNIQYF	TGTGCCAGCAGTCAACAGGGGGCCAAAAACATTCAGTACTTC
NA	TRBV27	TRBD1	TRBJ2-3	CASSNRGQFLSTDTQYF	TGTGCCAGCAGTAACAGGGGGCAATTCCTTAGCACAGATACGCAGTATTTT
NA	TRBV3-1/TRBV3-2	NA	TRBJ1-6	CASSLSGDSPLHF	TGTGCCAGCAGCCTATCCGGGGATTCACCCCTCCACTTT
NA	TRBV5-6	TRBD1	TRBJ2-5	CASSYDRGSAETQYF	TGTGCCAGCAGCTACGACAGGGGGAGCGCGGAGACCCAGTACTTC
NA	TRBV6-1	NA	TRBJ1-1	CASSEGGPNTEAFF	TGTGCCAGCAGTGAGGGGGGGCCCAACACTGAAGCTTTCTTT
NA	TRBV3-1/TRBV3-2	NA	TRBJ1-2	CASSQDRVHGYTF	TGTGCCAGCAGCCAAGACAGGGTTCATGGCTACACCTTC
NA	TRBV14	NA	TRBJ1-3	CASSQDLGGSGNTIYF	TGTGCCAGCAGCCAAGATCTAGGGGGCTCTGGAAACACCATATATTTT